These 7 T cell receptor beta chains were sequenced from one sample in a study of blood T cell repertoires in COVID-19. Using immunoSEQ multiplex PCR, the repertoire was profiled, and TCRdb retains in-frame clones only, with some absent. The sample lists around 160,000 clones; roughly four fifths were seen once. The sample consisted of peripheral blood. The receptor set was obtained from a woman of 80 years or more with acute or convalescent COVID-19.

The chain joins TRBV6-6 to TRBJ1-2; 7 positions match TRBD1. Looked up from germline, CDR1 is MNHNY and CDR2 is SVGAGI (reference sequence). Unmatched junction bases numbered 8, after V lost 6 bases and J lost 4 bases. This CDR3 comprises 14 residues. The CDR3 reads CASRVDRRLYGYTF. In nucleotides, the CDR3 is TGTGCCAGCAGAGTGGACAGGAGACTCTATGGCTACACCTTC.

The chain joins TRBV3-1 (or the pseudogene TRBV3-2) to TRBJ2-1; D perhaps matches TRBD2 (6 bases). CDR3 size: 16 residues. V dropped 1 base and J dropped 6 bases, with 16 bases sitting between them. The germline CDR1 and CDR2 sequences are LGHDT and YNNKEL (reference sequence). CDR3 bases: TGTGCCAGCAGCCAAGTGGCGGGGCCGAGAGGCAATGAGCAGTTCTTC. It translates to CASSQVAGPRGNEQFF.

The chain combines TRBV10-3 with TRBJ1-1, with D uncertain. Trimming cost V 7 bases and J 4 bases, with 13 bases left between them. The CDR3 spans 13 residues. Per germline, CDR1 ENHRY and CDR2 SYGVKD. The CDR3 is CAIKNREATEAFF. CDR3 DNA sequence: TGTGCCATCAAGAATAGGGAGGCCACTGAAGCTTTCTTT.

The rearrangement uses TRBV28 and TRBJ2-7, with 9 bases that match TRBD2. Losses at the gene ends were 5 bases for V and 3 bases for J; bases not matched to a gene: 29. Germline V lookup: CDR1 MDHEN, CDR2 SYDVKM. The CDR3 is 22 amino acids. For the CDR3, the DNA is TGTGCCAGCAGTCCCTACTATTCGGCTAGCGGGGAACCAATCACCCTAAACTACGAGCAGTACTTC. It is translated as CASSPYYSASGEPITLNYEQYF.

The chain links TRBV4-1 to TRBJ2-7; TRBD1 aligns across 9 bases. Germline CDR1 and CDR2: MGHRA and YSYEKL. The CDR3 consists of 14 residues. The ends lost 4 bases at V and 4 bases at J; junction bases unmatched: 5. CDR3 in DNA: TGCGCCAGCAGCCCTGACAGGGGGTCGTACGAGCAGTACTTC. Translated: CASSPDRGSYEQYF.

Written as DNA, the CDR3 is TGTGCCAGCAGCTCCCTCTGGGGCAGTCTGTCCAATCAGCCCCAGCATTTT. It encodes CASSSLWGSLSNQPQHF. V and J are TRBV27 and TRBJ1-5; possible D gene TRBD1, 5 bases. V lost 6 bases and J lost 3, with 21 bases in between. The V gene's germline CDR1 is MNHEY and CDR2 SMNVEV (reference sequence). The CDR3 is made up of 17 amino acids.

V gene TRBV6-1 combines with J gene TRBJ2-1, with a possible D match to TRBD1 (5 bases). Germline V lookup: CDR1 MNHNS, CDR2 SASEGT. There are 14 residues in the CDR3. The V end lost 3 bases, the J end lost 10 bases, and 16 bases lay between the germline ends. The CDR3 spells CASSDRVRSSEQFF. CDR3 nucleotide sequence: TGTGCCAGCAGTGACAGGGTCCGCTCGAGCGAGCAGTTCTTC.